Below, one TCR beta chain is given with its context. It has no known antigen specificity. No per-base quality is available; no much larger clone lies one base away. This specimen belongs to a study of cytomegalovirus exposure and HLA in healthy donors (dated by TCRdb to 2016 to 2017). Broadly, across the study: An earlier analysis of 587 of the donors reported approximately 280 Gb of sequence data and about 120 million unique TCR beta sequences obtained from about 200 million T cells. An early release covering roughly 600 HLA-typed donors comprised about 320 gigabases of sequencing data and approximately 85 million unique TCR sequences. Of the approximately 400 genotyped donors, approximately 83% fell in the genetic ancestry cluster associated with self-reported Caucasian donors. The study was designed to test whether signatures of past pathogen exposure could be identified by cataloging public T cell receptors. The study profiled the T cell repertoires of some 610 subjects by immunosequencing and related them to cytomegalovirus serostatus. In addition to the first cohort of approximately 650 subjects, a separate validation cohort of 100 to 150 different subjects was used. High-throughput TCR immunosequencing, statistical association of individual TCRs with disease status, and machine learning were combined to predict cytomegalovirus infection status. A later analysis re-examined previously published TCR beta repertoires from roughly 650 donors and added high-resolution HLA genotyping to investigate patterns of TCR occurrence. Rather than drawing on any new phenotypic data, the later analysis identified candidate immune exposures from TCR beta sequences and the way those sequences occurred across donors. An earlier analysis of several hundred of the donors applied high-throughput TCR beta sequencing to assess whether each TCR beta V gene segment acted as functional or pseudogenic. Donor age, sex, ethnicity and CMV serostatus were compiled alongside the repertoire data. In a later genetic analysis, genome-wide SNP genotypes for about three fifths of the roughly 670 donors were used, and that subset was treated as a discovery cohort. All discovery cohort repertoires had been generated using a single sequencing platform. Both class I and class II loci were covered by HLA typing, at four-digit resolution. Typing coverage differed by locus: A, B, C, DRB1 and DQB1 were typed in about 620-640 donors, DQA1 in 522, DPA1 in around 580, and DPB1 in roughly 450. Five DR-DQ haplotypes were handled as single units for association and clustering because linkage in the cohort was strong. Among 300 to 500 genotyped donors of the cohort, an average of roughly 230,000 unique TCR beta nucleotide sequences was sequenced per donor, of which 15% to 20% were non-productive. What the authors observed across the whole study: Immune exposure information for the cohort was limited to CMV serostatus. Because some donors lacked HLA typing at each locus, the association tests relied only on the typed subset. A total of 150 or so TCR beta chains were listed by the study as associated with cytomegalovirus. When HLA alleles, especially DR and DQ, strongly co-occurred, attributing TCR associations to individual alleles was difficult. A group of highly shared sequence variants was considered likely to be a technical artifact of the sequencing pipeline. According to a later analysis, most CMV-associated TCR beta chains appeared to be HLA-restricted, and the HLA associations seemed to be driven largely by CMV exposure. The earlier analysis of some 540 of the donors excluded approximately 17 rarely observed V segments, including chromosome 9 orphons, because counts were too low. In a later genetic analysis, fewer N-insertions in productive TCRs were reported among donors in an Asian-associated ancestry cluster than the roughly 710-donor mean. In a later analysis, HLA-associated TCR beta chains showed more clonal expansion and lower generation probabilities than non-associated chains that were equally common. In an earlier analysis of roughly 500 of the donors, most TCR beta V segments appeared in productive rearrangements about 90% or about 30% of the time, broadly matching IMGT annotations. A further reported finding was that TCR beta sequences accurately predicted the HLA-A and HLA-B alleles for most subjects in the first cohort. In vitro tests confirmed that a few of the cytomegalovirus-associated TCR beta chains recognize cytomegalovirus antigens. Across donors, most TCR sequences were observed very rarely, whereas some public TCRs were present in many individuals. V-gene and J-gene trimming of TCR beta chains was associated with a missense DCLRE1C variant in a later genetic analysis, and the association was replicated in an independent cohort. Linkage disequilibrium might explain the correlated functional status among segregating V segments, but an unknown experimental factor could not be ruled out. At a false discovery rate of 0.05, a later analysis linked 16,951 TCR beta sequences to specific HLA alleles. Roughly uniform sequencing depth across donors was assumed in presence/absence analyses, although this assumption may not hold. A later analysis reported that several top co-occurrence clusters appeared linked to parvovirus B19, influenza, CMV and Epstein-Barr virus. Only TCR beta chains were sequenced in this cohort, and the absence of alpha or paired-chain data limited detectable features. In a later analysis, the rate of TCR association differed among HLA loci, with DRB1 alleles having the most associated TCRs and HLA-C alleles having the fewest. It was suggested by the authors that the approach could potentially be generalized to other disease states and immunological phenotypes. The classifier was reported to diagnose cytomegalovirus status with high specificity and sensitivity in both the original and validation cohorts.

The cohort consisted of 650 to 700 healthy bone marrow donors. All cohort members were sampled while nominally healthy, although unrecorded immune exposures were likely present. CMV serostatus was recorded as positive for roughly 300 and negative for about 50% of the roughly 670 cohort members, whereas no CMV serostatus was recorded for the donor in question. Each donor provided a peripheral blood sample, and peripheral blood mononuclear cells were used for TCR beta sequencing. Genomic DNA was extracted from the blood cell samples with the Qiagen DNeasy Blood Extraction Kit. The protocol used for the library was the immunoSEQ multiplex PCR assay. A mixture of 60 forward primers for TCR Vbeta segments and 13 reverse primers for TCR Jbeta segments was used in the multiplex PCR. The CDR3 region of rearranged TCR beta genes was amplified from genomic DNA with a multiplex PCR assay. The Illumina HiSeq System was used to sequence the amplified TCR beta libraries as 87-base-pair reads. The source study handled its data this way. Across the 670 or so repertoires, a later analysis counted 80 million or so unique TCR beta chains, around 11 million of which were shared by at least two donors. Raw reads were error-corrected and collapsed into unique sequences by a nearest-neighbor algorithm in which closely related sequences were merged to remove PCR and sequencing errors. To assign V, D and J gene segments, CDR3 sequences were aligned to IMGT reference sequences. For a sequence to be retained, a match of at least six nucleotides was required to both a V gene segment and a J gene segment. A rearrangement was called productive if the CDR3 had no stop codons and remained in frame with V and J, and every other rearrangement was called non-productive. CDR3 was defined by IMGT convention, running from the second conserved V-encoded cysteine to the conserved J-encoded phenylalanine. The earlier analysis of approximately 500 of the donors excluded sequences that lacked an unambiguous match to a single V gene segment. An earlier analysis of approximately 590 of the donors called V segments functional above 56.7% productive rearrangements and segregating when the between-donor standard deviation exceeded 5%. A statistical classification framework was built for diagnosing cytomegalovirus status from the catalog of TCR beta chain sequences. A later analysis assigned V and J genes by comparing TCR nucleotide sequences with IMGT/GENE-DB human TR gene sequences. Using the TCRdist pipeline, a later analysis assigned CDR3 sequences along with most-parsimonious VDJ recombination scenarios. In a later analysis, each TCR beta chain was defined by its CDR3 amino acid sequence together with its V-gene family, and reads lacking a unique V-gene family were excluded. As a way to deal with suspected cross-contamination and a sequencing artifact, a later analysis dropped approximately 590 nucleotide sequences that were highly shared and had low generation probability. For each public chain, a later analysis derived a clonal expansion index from normalized ranks of inferred template counts within each repertoire. In a later analysis, generation probabilities were computed with a VDJ recombination model fitted to out-of-frame rearrangements, and the resulting probabilities were checked against IGoR. In a later analysis, hypergeometric tests were used to score TCR-TCR, TCR-HLA and TCR-CMV co-occurrence, with a repertoire-size bias correction applied to TCR pairs. To estimate false discovery rates, a later analysis permuted the HLA or CMV assignments 20 times. In a later analysis, co-occurring TCRs were grouped using DBSCAN, and TCRdist sequence similarity was added for clustering within HLA-allele-positive subsets. Repertoires with fewer than 30,000 or more than 120,000 public chains, plus five repertoires with anomalous nucleotide sharing, were excluded from co-occurrence clustering. Entries here come from immuneACCESS through TCRdb and include only in-frame sequences with V and J called. Some clones fail to appear in such tables; in the studies checked, an unresolved V gene covers under half of the shortfall, and the cause of the remainder is unknown. V and J calls and clone size are those listed in that table; D and trimming were worked out from the DNA. The sample has around 94,000 clones on record, 63% of them singletons. The ten largest clones represent under 5.5% of the sample.

The receptor was isolated from a human donor in good health. The sequencing input was PBMCs.

The DNA reads as follows: TGTGCCATCAGTGAGGAGGAGTGGCGCACTGAAGCTTTCTTT. Its translation reads: CAISEEEWRTEAFF. This receptor chain uses TRBV10-3 and TRBJ1-1; the D gene cannot be named for sure. Per the germline V gene, ENHRY is the CDR1 and SYGVKD is the CDR2. The CDR3 spans 14 residues, from the cysteine through the phenylalanine. Of the read, only the CDR3 DNA is kept; its 42 bases are in frame from base 1. Deletion took 2 bases off V and 4 bases off J, with a span of 11 bases between the germline ends.